This paragraph covers one TCR beta chain sequence. Its antigen is unidentified. Trimming took 3 bases from V and 3 from J, leaving 12 bases between them. Germline V gene sequence: CDR1 SGHTA, CDR2 FQGNSA. The CDR3 consists of 14 residues. The sort gate was single viable CD3+CD4+CD8-CD45RO+ cells for memory CD4+ T cells. After thawing, CD4+ T cells were positively selected. This entry belongs to a study of memory CD4+ T cells and cytomegalovirus serostatus. Findings and caveats of the study: Suggested: most of the CMV-linked TCR signature lies in CD4+ memory cells. Median bootstrapped AUC for CMV status was about 0.96 originally, around 0.91 US-trained.

The authors' processing: After removing out-of-frame reads, millions of distinct TCRbeta sequences remained. Clones were read by immunoSEQ multiplex PCR, and TCRdb kept only the in-frame ones, dropping some. V, J and clone size derive from that table, while D and trimming were established from the DNA sequence. The sample shows tens of thousands of clones, 75% to 80% of them seen only once. The chain is built from TRBV7-2 and TRBJ2-7, with D perhaps matching TRBD2 (5 bases). The source is an adult in good health and CMV-seronegative. The sequenced sample was memory CD4+ T cells from blood. The DNA of the CDR3 is TGTGCCAGCAGCTTCGGGTCGGGGTACTACGAGCAGTACTTC. This encodes CASSFGSGYYEQYF.